This T cell receptor (beta chain) was identified during a study of T cells expressing NK-cell markers. After re-calling the 5' RACE reads, TCRdb lists one entry per CDR3 protein, DNA absent. This repertoire includes about 540,000 distinct CDR3 sequences. Germline V lookup: CDR1 SGHRS, CDR2 YFSETQ. The CDR3 runs to 14 residues. Regarding the study as a whole: In 5 or 6 donors, dominant CD3+CD56+NKG2C+ clonotypes ranked among the top 10 CD8+ clonotypes. Researchers report these clonotypes also headed the CD3+CD56-NKG2C+ fraction in four donors.

Turning to this clonotype: Its antigen remains unknown.

Sequencing was done on a sample of blood T cells: a sorted CD56 or NKG2C T cell subset, CD4+ or CD8+ T cells, or bulk PBMC T cells (not recorded which). The clonotype was recovered from a man younger than 35 in good health. This chain connects TRBV5-1 to TRBJ2-1; TCRdb's D gene call, TRBD1, goes unchecked for lack of DNA. CDR3 protein: CASSIQTGGDEQFF.